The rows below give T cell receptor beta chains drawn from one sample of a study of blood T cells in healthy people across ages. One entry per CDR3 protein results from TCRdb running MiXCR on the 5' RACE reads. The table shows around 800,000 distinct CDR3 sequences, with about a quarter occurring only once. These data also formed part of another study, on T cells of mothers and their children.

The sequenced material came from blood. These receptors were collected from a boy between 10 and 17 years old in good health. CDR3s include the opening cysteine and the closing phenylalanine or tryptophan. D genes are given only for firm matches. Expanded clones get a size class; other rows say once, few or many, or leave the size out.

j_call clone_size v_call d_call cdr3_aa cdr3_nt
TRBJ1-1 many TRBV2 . CASSEAETEAFF TGTGCCAGCAGTGAAGCGGAAACTGAAGCTTTCTTT
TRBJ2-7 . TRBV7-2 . CASNRQEFSYEQYF TGTGCCAGCAACCGACAGGAATTCTCCTACGAGCAGTACTTC
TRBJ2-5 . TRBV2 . CATGGGVGETQYF TGTGCCACAGGAGGGGGGGTCGGAGAGACCCAGTACTTC
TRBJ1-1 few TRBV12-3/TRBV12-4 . CASSRTGGEVEAFF TGTGCCAGCAGCCGCACGGGGGGCGAAGTTGAAGCTTTCTTT
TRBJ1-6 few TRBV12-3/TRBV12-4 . CASGERSSYNSPLHF TGTGCCAGCGGGGAGAGGAGCTCCTATAATTCACCCCTCCACTTT
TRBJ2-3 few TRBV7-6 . CASSLRRGREGDTQYF TGTGCCAGCAGCTTAAGGAGAGGCAGGGAAGGGGATACGCAGTATTTT
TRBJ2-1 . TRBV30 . CAWRAGDEQFF TGTGCCTGGAGGGCTGGGGATGAGCAGTTCTTC
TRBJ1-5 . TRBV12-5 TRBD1 CASGLNRGGNQPQHF TGTGCTAGTGGCCTCAACAGGGGTGGAAATCAGCCCCAGCATTTT
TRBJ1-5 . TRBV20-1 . CSARDQSGNQPQHF TGCAGTGCTAGAGATCAATCGGGCAATCAGCCCCAGCATTTT
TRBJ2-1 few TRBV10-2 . CASNERPYNEQFF TGCGCCAGCAATGAGCGGCCCTACAATGAGCAGTTCTTC
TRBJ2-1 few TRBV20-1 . CSASRVGQAGLGEQFF TGCAGTGCTAGCCGTGTTGGTCAGGCTGGGTTGGGTGAGCAGTTCTTC
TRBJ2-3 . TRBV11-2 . CASVRQGYTDTQYF TGTGCCAGCGTCCGGCAGGGATACACAGATACGCAGTATTTT
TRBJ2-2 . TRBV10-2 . CASKTGATGELFF TGCGCCAGCAAGACAGGAGCCACCGGGGAGCTGTTTTTT
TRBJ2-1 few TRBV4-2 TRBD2 CASSLGVGGGLGVAEQFF TGTGCCAGCAGCCTAGGGGTTGGGGGGGGTCTCGGGGTGGCTGAGCAGTTCTTC